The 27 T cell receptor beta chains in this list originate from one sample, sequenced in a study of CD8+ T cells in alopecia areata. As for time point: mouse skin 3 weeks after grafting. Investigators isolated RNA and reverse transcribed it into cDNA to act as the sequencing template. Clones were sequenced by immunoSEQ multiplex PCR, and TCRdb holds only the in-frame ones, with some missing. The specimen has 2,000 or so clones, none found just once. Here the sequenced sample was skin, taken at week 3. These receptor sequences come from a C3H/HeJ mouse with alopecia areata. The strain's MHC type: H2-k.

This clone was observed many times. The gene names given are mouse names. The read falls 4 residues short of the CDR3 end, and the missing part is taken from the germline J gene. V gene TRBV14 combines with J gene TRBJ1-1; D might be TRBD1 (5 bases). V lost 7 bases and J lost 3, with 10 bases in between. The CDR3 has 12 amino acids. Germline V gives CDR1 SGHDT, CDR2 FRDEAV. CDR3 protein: CASSGGDTEVFF. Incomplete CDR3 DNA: TGTGCCAGCTCGGGAGGGGACACA. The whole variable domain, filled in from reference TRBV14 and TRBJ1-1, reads EAGVTQSPRYAVLQEGQAVSFWCDPISGHDTLYWYQQPRDQGPQLLVYFRDEAVIDNSQLPSDRFSAVRPKGTNSTLKIQSAKQGDTATYLCASSGGDTEVFFGKGTRLTVV.

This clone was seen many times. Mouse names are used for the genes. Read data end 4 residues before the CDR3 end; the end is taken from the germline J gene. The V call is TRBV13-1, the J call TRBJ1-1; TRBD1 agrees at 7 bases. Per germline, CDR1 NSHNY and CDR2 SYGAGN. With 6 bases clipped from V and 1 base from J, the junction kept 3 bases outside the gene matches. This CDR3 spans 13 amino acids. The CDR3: CASNRDRNTEVFF. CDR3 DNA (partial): TGTGCCAGCAACCGGGACAGAAACACA.

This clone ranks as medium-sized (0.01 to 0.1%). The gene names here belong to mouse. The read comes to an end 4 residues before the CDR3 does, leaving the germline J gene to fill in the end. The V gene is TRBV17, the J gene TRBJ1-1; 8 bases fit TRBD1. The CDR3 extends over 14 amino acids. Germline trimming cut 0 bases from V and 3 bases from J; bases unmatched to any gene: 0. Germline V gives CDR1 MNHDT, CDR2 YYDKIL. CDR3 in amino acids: CASSREQGDTEVFF. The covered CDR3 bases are TGTGCTAGCAGTAGAGAACAGGGGGACACA.

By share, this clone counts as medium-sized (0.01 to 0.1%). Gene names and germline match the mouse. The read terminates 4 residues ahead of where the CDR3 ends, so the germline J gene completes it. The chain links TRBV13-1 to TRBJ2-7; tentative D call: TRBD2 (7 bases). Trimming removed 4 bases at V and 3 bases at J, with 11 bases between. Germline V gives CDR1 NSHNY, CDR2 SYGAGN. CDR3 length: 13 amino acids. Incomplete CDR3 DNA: TGTGCCAGCAGTCCTGGGGGCTTCTAT. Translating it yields CASSPGGFY. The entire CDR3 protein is CASSPGGFYEQYF.

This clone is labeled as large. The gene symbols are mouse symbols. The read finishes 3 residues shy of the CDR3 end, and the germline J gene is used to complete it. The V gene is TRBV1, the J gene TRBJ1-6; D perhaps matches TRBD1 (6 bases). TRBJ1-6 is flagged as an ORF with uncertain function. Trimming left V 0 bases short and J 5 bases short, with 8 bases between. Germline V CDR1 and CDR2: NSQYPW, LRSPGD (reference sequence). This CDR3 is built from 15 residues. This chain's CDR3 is CTCSADNRDNSPLYF. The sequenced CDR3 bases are TGCACCTGCAGTGCAGATAACAGGGATAATTCGCCC.

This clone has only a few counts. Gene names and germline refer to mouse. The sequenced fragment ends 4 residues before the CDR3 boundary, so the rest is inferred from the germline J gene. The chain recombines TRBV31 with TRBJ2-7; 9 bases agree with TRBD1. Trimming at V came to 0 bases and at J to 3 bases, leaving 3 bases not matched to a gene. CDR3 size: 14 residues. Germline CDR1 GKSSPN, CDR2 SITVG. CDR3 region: CAWSLSGQGYEQYF. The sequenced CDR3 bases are TGTGCCTGGAGTCTCTCGGGACAGGGCTAT.

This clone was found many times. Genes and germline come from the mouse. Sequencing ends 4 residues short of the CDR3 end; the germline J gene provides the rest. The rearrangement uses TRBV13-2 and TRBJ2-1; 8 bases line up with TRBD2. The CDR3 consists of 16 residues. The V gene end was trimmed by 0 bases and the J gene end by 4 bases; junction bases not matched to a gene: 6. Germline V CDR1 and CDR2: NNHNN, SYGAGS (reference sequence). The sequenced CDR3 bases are TGTGCCAGCGGTGATGTTGCTGGGGGGATTTATGCT. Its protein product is CASGDVAGGIYA. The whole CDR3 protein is CASGDVAGGIYAEQFF.

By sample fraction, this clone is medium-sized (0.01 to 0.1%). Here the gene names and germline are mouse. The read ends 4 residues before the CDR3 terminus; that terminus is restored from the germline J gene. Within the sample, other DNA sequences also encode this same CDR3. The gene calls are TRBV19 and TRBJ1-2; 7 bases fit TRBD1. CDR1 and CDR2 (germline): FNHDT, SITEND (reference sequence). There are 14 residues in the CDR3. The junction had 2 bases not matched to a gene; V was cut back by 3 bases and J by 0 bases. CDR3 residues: CASSRDRANSDYTF. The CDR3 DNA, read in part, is TGTGCCAGCAGTAGGGACAGAGCAAACTCC.

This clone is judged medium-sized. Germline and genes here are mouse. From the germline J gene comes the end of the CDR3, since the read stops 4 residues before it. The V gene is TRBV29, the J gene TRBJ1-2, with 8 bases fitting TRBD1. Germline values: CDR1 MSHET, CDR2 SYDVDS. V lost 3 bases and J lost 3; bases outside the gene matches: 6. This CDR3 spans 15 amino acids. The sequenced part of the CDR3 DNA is TGTGCTAGCAGTTTTGGCCCACAGGGGGACTCC. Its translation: CASSFGPQGDS. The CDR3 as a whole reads CASSFGPQGDSDYTF.

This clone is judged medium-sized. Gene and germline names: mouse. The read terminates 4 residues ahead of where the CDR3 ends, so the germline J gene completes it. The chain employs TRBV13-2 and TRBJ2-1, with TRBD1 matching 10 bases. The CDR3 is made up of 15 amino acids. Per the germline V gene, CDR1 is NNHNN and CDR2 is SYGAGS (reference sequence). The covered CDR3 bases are TGTGCCAGCGGTGACCCGGGACAGGGGCGGGCT. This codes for CASGDPGQGRA. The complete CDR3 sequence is CASGDPGQGRAEQFF.

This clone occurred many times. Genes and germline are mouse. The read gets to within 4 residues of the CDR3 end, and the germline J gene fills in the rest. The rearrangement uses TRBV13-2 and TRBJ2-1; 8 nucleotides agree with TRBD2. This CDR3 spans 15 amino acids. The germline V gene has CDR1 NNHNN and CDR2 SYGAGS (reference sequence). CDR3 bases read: TGTGCCAGCGGTGATGCTCCCTGGGGGGCGGCT. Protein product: CASGDAPWGAA. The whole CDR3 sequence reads CASGDAPWGAAEQFF.

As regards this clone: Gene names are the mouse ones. CDR3 sequence reads: CASSQGGQGTGQLYF. The CDR3 DNA, read in part, is TGTGCCAGCAGCCAAGGGGGACAGGGCACCGGG. This chain connects TRBV2 to TRBJ2-2, with 9 bases matching TRBD1. The read ends 4 residues shy of where the CDR3 ends; the end is completed using the germline J gene. The germline V gene has CDR1 LGHNA and CDR2 YSYQKL. There are 15 residues in the CDR3. V lost 1 base to trimming and J lost 4 bases; unmatched junction nucleotides: 1. Looking up the rest from reference TRBV2 and TRBJ2-2 gives the full variable domain: DPKIIQKPKYLVAVTGSEKILICEQYLGHNAMYWYRQSAKKPLEFMFSYSYQKLMDNQTASSRFQPQSSKKNHLDLQITALKPDDSATYFCASSQGGQGTGQLYFGEGSKLTVL.

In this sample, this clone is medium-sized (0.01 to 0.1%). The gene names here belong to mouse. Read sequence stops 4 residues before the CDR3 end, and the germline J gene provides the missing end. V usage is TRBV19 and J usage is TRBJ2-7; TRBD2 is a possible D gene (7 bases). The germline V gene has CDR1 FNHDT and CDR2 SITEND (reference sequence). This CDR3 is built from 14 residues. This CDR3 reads CASSRGGEKYEQYF. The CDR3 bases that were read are TGTGCCAGCAGTAGAGGGGGGGAGAAATAT.

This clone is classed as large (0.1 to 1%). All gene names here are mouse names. The chain's CDR3 is CASSILDWGNYAEQFF. The sequenced part of the CDR3 DNA is TGTGCCAGCAGTATATTGGACTGGGGGAACTATGCT. The chain joins TRBV19 to TRBJ2-1; 10 bases are shared with TRBD2. The read terminates 4 residues before the CDR3 end, so the remaining end is supplied by the germline J gene. The CDR3 totals 16 residues. Germline values: CDR1 FNHDT, CDR2 SITEND (reference sequence). Trimming at V came to 1 base and at J to 1 base, leaving 2 bases not matched to a gene.

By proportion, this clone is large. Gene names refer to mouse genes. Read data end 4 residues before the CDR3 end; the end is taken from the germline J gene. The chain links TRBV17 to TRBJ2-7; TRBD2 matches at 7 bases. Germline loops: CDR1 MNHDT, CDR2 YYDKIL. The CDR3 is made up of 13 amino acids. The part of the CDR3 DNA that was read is TGTGCTAGCAGTAGAGATCTGGGGGAT. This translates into CASSRDLGD. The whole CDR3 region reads CASSRDLGDEQYF.

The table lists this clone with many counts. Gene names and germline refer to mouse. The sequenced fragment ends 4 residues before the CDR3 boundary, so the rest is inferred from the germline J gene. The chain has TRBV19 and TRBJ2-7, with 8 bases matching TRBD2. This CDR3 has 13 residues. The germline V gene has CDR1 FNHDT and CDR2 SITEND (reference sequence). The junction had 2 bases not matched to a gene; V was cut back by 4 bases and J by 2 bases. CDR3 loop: CASSLGGPYEQYF. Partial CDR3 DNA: TGTGCCAGCAGTCTGGGGGGACCCTAT.

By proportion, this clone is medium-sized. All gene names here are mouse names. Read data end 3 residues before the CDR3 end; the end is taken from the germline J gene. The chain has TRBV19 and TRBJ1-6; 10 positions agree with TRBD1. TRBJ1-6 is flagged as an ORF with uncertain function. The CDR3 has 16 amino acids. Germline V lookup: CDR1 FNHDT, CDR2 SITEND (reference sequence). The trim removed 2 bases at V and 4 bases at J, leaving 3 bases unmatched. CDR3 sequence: CASSIGTGVYNSPLYF. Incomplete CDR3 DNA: TGTGCCAGCAGTATCGGGACAGGGGTGTATAATTCGCCC.

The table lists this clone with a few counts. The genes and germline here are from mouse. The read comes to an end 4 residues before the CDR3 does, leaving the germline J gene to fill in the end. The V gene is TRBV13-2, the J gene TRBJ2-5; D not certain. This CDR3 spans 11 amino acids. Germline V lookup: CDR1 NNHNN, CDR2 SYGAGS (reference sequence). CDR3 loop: CASGDLDTQYF. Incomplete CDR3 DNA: TGTGCCAGCGGTGATCTGGAC.

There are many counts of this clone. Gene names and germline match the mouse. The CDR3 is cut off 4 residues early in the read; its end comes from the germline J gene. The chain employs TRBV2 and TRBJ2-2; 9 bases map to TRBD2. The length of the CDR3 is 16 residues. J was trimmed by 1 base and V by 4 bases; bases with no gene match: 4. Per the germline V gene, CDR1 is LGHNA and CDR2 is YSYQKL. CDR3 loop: CASSPGTGLNTGQLYF. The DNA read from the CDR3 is TGTGCCAGCAGCCCCGGGACTGGGTTAAACACCGGG.

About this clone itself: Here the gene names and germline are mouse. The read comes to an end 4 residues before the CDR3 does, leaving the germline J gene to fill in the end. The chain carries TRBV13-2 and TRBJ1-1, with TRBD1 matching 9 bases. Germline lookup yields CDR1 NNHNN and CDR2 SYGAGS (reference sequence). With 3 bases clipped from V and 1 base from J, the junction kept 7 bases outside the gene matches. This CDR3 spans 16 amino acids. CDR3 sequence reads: CASGGPGQGGNTEVFF. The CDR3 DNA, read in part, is TGTGCCAGCGGTGGGCCGGGACAGGGAGGAAACACA.

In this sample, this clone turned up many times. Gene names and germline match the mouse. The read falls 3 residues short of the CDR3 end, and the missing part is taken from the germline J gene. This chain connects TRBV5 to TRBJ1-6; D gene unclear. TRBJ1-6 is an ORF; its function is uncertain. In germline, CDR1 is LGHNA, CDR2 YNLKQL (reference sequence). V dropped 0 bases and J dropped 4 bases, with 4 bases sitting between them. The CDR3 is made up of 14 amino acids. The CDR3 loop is CASSQDRYNSPLYF. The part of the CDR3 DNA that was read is TGTGCCAGCAGCCAAGACAGATATAATTCGCCC.

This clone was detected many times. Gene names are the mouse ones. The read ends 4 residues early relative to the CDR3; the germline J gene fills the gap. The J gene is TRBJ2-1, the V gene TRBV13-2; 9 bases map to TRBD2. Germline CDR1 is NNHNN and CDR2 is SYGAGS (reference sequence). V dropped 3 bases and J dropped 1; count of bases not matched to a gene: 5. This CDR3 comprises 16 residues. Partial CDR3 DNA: TGTGCCAGCGGTGGACGGACTGGGGCCAACTATGCT. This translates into CASGGRTGANYA. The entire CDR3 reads CASGGRTGANYAEQFF.

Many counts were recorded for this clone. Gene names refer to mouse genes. The CDR3 loop is CASGPPQGGNTEVFF. The DNA read from the CDR3 is TGTGCCAGCGGTCCCCCACAGGGGGGAAACACA. The gene calls are TRBV13-2 and TRBJ1-1; the match to TRBD1 covers 8 bases. The read is 4 residues too short to cover the CDR3 end, so that end is filled in from the germline J gene. This CDR3 has 15 residues. Trimming removed 4 bases from V and 1 base from J; junction bases left unmatched: 6. Germline values: CDR1 NNHNN, CDR2 SYGAGS (reference sequence).

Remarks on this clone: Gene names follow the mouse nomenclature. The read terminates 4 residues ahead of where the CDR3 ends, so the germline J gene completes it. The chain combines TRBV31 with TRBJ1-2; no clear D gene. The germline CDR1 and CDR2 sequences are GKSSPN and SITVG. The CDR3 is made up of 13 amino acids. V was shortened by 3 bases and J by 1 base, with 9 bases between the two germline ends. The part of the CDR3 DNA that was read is TGTGCCTGGAGCCCCGACATAAACTCC. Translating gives CAWSPDINS. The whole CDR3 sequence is CAWSPDINSDYTF. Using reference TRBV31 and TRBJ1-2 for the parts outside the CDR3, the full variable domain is AQTIHQWPVAEIKAVGSPLSLGCTIKGKSSPNLYWYWQATGGTLQQLFYSITVGQVESVVQLNLSASRPKDDQFILSTEKLLLSHSGFYLCAWSPDINSDYTFGSGTRLLVI.

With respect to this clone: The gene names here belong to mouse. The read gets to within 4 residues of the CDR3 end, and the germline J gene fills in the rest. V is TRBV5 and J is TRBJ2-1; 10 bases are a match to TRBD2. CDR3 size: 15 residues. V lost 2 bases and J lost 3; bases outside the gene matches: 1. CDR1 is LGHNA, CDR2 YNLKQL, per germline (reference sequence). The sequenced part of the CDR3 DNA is TGTGCCAGCAGCCAACGGACTGGGGGCTATGCT. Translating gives CASSQRTGGYA. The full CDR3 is CASSQRTGGYAEQFF.

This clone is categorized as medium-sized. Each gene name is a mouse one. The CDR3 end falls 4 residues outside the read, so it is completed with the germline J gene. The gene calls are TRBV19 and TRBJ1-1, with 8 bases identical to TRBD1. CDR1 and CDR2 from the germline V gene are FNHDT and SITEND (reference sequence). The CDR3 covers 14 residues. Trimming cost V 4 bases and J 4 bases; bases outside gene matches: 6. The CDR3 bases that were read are TGTGCCAGCAGTCCCGGACAGGGAGGCACA. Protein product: CASSPGQGGT. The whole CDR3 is CASSPGQGGTEVFF.

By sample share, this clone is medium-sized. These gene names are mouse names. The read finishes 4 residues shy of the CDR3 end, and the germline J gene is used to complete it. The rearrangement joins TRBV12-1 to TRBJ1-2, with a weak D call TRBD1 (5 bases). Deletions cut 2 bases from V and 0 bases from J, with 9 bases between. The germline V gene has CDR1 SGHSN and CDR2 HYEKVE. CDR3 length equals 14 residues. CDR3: CASSPDSANSDYTF. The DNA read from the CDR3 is TGTGCCAGCTCTCCAGACAGTGCAAACTCC.